The clone carrying this TCR beta chain was found a few times. The target antigen is unknown. A much larger clone differs from this one at a single base, so this may be a read error. This CDR3 is also generated by other DNA sequences in the sample. Every patient underwent thyroid surgery untreated. The data originate from a study of metastatic and nonmetastatic thyroid tumors. Study-wide background: From malignant and benign thyroid patients, repertoires in blood and in tumor or nodule tissue were compared.

TCRdb used MiXCR to call clones anew from the PCR reads. This sample has tens of thousands of clones, with under 15% found just once. Study findings and constraints: Versus benign nodules, malignant thyroid tumors reportedly had significantly higher TCR beta diversity, in blood and tumor.

The source of this sequence is a female donor with papillary thyroid cancer or a benign thyroid nodule (not recorded which). Some clones in this sample may be carry-over from other donors' samples. Sequenced: tumor tissue.

This chain's CDR3 is CASSLARLAGPSTDTQYF. As DNA, the CDR3 is TGTGCCAGCAGTTTAGCGCGACTAGCGGGTCCTAGCACAGATACGCAGTATTTT. The genes are TRBV12-3 or TRBV12-4 and TRBJ2-3; 10 bases align to TRBD2. The length of the CDR3 is 18 residues. With 0 bases clipped from V and 0 bases from J, the junction kept 6 bases outside the gene matches.